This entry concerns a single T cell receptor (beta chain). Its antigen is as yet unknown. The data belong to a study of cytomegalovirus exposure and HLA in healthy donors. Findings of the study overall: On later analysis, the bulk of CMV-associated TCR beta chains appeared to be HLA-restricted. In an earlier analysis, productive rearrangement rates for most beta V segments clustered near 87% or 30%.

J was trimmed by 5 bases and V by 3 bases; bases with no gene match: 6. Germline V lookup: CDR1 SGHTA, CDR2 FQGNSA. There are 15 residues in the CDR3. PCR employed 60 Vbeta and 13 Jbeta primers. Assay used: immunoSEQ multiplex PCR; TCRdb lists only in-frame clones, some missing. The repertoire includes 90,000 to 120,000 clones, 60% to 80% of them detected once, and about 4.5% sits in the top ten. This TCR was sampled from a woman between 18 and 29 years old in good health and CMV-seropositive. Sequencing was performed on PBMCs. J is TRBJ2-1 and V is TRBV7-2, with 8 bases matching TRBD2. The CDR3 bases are TGTGCCAGCAGCTTGGCCGGGACTAGTGACAATGAGCAGTTCTTC. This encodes CASSLAGTSDNEQFF.